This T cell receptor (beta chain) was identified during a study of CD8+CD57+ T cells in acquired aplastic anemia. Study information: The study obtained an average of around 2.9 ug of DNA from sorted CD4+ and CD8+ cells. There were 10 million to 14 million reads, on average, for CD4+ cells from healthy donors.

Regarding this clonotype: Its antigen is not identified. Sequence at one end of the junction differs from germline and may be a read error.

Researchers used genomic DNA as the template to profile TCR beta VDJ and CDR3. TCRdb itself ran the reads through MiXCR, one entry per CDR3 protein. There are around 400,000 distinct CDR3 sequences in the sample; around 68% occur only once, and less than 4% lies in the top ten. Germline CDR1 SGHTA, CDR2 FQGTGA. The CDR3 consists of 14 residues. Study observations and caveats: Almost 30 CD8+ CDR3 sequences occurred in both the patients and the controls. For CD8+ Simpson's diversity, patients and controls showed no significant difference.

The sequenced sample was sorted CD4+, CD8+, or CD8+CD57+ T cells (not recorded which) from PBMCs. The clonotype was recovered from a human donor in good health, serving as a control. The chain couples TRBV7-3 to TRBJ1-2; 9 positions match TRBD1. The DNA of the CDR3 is TGCGCCAGCAGCCACGGACAGGGGCCCTATGGCTACGCCTTC. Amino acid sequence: CASSHGQGPYGYAF.